One and the same sample provided the 2 T cell receptor beta chains below, sequenced in a study of T cells in Graves' hyperthyroidism and ophthalmopathy. Researchers amplified the TCR beta CDR3 regions from RNA transcripts. First-round RT-PCR with HTBI primers amplified the TCR CDR3 region. TCRdb re-derived calls from the multiplex PCR reads in MiXCR, one entry per CDR3 protein. The sample holds about 58,000 distinct CDR3 sequences, about 50% seen once. Material: blood. The origin of the receptors is a woman in her thirties with Graves' ophthalmopathy.

The gene calls are TRBV20-1 and TRBJ1-2, with 8 bases identical to TRBD1. Looked up from germline, CDR1 is DFQATT and CDR2 is SNEGSKA (reference sequence). The CDR3 has 13 amino acids. J lost 5 bases, V lost 2 bases, and 4 bases had no gene match. CDR3 residues: CSARPGQDYGYTF. The DNA for the CDR3 is TGCAGTGCTAGACCGGGACAGGATTATGGCTACACCTTC.

This clonotype has a count of ten or more. V usage is TRBV6-6 and J usage is TRBJ2-5, with no clear D. This CDR3 comprises 13 residues. The V gene's germline CDR1 is MNHNY and CDR2 SVGAGI (reference sequence). The V and J ends lost 5 bases and 1 base respectively, with 8 bases between them. CDR3 region: CASSTGLQETQYF. CDR3 sequence (DNA): TGTGCCAGCAGTACTGGGCTCCAAGAGACCCAGTACTTC.